Listed here are 11 T cell receptor beta chains from one sample, sequenced in a study of cytomegalovirus exposure and HLA in healthy donors. Here immunoSEQ multiplex PCR was the method, and the copy in TCRdb shows in-frame clones only, minus some. This sample has 100,000 to 120,000 clones; approximately 87% occur once, and the top ten carry under 1.5%. The specimen was PBMCs. The receptors stem from a woman in her 30s in good health and CMV-seropositive.

This chain connects TRBV5-6 to TRBJ2-3, with 8 bases identical to TRBD2. Germline CDR1 and CDR2: SGHDT and YYEEEE. V dropped 5 bases and J dropped 1; count of bases not matched to a gene: 3. This CDR3 has 14 residues. CDR3 sequence reads: CASREAGGTDTQYF. The CDR3 DNA is TGTGCCAGCAGGGAAGCGGGGGGCACAGATACGCAGTATTTT.

The rearrangement joins TRBV30 to TRBJ1-3; D is undetermined. In germline, CDR1 is GTSNPN, CDR2 SVGIG (reference sequence). The CDR3 is made up of 13 amino acids. The V and J ends lost 1 base and 4 bases respectively, with 8 bases between them. CDR3 sequence reads: CAWSALHGNTIYF. CDR3 coding DNA: TGTGCCTGGAGTGCCTTACACGGAAACACCATATATTTT.

CDR3 in DNA: TGTGCCAGCAGCGTAGAGGTGACAGCTTTCACAGATACGCAGTATTTT. Protein: CASSVEVTAFTDTQYF. The chain couples TRBV9 to TRBJ2-3; TRBD1 might be the D (5 bases). From germline, CDR1 is SGDLS and CDR2 YYNGEE. The CDR3 has 16 amino acids. Trimming removed 0 bases at V and 2 bases at J, with 13 bases between.

The CDR3 region is CASSDRGKVSGNTIYF. The CDR3 DNA sequence: TGTGCCAGTAGTGATCGGGGAAAAGTTTCTGGAAACACCATATATTTT. This rearrangement joins TRBV19 to TRBJ1-3; the D is unclear. V gave up 5 bases and J gave up 1 base, with 15 bases separating them. The V gene's germline CDR1 is LNHDA and CDR2 SQIVND (reference sequence). The CDR3 is 16 amino acids.

V usage is TRBV21-1 and J usage is TRBJ1-2; TRBD1, the D gene given by the table, was not confirmed from the DNA. TRBV21-1 is a listed pseudogene. The CDR3 covers 15 residues. The CDR3 region is CASSKDWGRAYGYTF. CDR3 DNA: TGTGCCAGCAGCAAAGACTGGGGGCGGGCCTATGGCTACACCTTC.

V and J are TRBV5-4 and TRBJ2-1; 7 bases match TRBD1. The germline V gene encodes CDR1 SGHNT and CDR2 YYREEE (reference sequence). CDR3 length: 12 residues. Unmatched junction bases numbered 4, after V lost 4 bases and J lost 9 bases. The CDR3 loop is CASSRQGSEQFF. The CDR3 bases are TGTGCCAGCAGCCGACAGGGCTCTGAGCAGTTCTTC.

The chain recombines TRBV10-2 with TRBJ1-2; D uncertain. V was pared by 10 bases and J by 7 bases, with 16 bases between. This CDR3 comprises 12 residues. Per the germline V gene, CDR1 is WSHSY and CDR2 is SAAADI. The CDR3 sequence is CATLIEAGGYTF. The CDR3 DNA follows: TGCGCCACCCTTATAGAGGCTGGTGGCTACACCTTC.

This chain joins TRBV13 and TRBJ1-2, with TRBD1 identical over 8 bases. The CDR3 runs to 15 residues. After removal of 10 bases from V and 0 bases from J, the junction contained 10 bases not matched to a gene. CDR1 PRHDT and CDR2 FYEKMQ come from the germline V gene (reference sequence). CDR3 loop: CATSFGDRPNYGYTF. The CDR3 nucleotides read TGTGCCACCTCCTTCGGGGACAGGCCTAACTATGGCTACACCTTC.

The DNA for the CDR3 is TGTGCCAGCAGCCAAGGGGTATCGGCGGGGACTAATGAAAAACTGTTTTTT. This sequence encodes CASSQGVSAGTNEKLFF. The chain has TRBV4-2 and TRBJ1-4; D remains unclear. The germline V gene encodes CDR1 LGHNA and CDR2 YNFKEQ. Trimming stripped 1 base from V and 2 bases from J, with 14 bases between. The CDR3 is 17 amino acids.

V usage is TRBV7-2 and J usage is TRBJ1-2, with 8 bases matching TRBD1. V was clipped by 5 bases and J by 4 bases; unmatched bases: 6. Per germline, CDR1 SGHTA and CDR2 FQGNSA. The CDR3 length is 14 residues. CDR3 coding DNA: TGTGCCAGCAGCCCCTTGGACAGGGTCTATGGCTACACCTTC. Protein sequence: CASSPLDRVYGYTF.

The V call is TRBV4-1, the J call TRBJ2-5; a possible D gene is TRBD2 (6 bases). The germline V gene has CDR1 MGHRA and CDR2 YSYEKL. This CDR3 region has 17 residues. Trimming removed 0 bases at V and 5 bases at J, with 19 bases between. CDR3 sequence (DNA): TGCGCCAGCAGCCAAGACCCTCGGACTCCCGGAGGGGAGACCCAGTACTTC. Its translation: CASSQDPRTPGGETQYF.